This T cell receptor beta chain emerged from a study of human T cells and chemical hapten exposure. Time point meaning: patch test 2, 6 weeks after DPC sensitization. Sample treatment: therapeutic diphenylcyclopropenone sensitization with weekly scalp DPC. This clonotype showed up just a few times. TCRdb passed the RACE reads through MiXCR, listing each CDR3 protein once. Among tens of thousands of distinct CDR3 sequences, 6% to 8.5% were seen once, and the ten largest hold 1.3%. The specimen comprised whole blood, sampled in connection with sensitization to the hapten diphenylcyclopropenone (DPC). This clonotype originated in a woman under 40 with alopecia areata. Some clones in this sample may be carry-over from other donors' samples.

CDR3 loop: CASSLVPSLSSYEQYF. CDR3 DNA sequence: TGTGCCAGCAGCTTAGTCCCAAGCCTTAGCTCCTACGAGCAGTACTTC. The chain is built from TRBV7-2 and TRBJ2-7; D is unresolved. Per germline, CDR1 SGHTA and CDR2 FQGNSA. This CDR3 spans 16 amino acids. The V and J ends lost 1 base and 0 bases respectively, with 13 bases between them. Filled out from reference TRBV7-2 and TRBJ2-7, the complete variable domain reads GAGVSQSPSNKVTEKGKDVELRCDPISGHTALYWYRQSLGQGLEFLIYFQGNSAPDKSGLPSDRFSAERTGGSVSTLTIQRTQQEDSAVYLCASSLVPSLSSYEQYFGPGTRLTVT.